What follows are 2 T cell receptor beta chains derived from one specimen sequenced in a study of patients and donors after allogeneic stem cell transplantation. Each CDR3 protein gets one entry after TCRdb re-called the RT-PCR reads with MiXCR. The sample includes about a million distinct CDR3 sequences, more than 15% seen only once; the top ten take 5% to 6.5%. Sequencing used blood, either unsorted or a sorted T cell fraction (not recorded which). These receptors all stem from a human donor who was either an allogeneic HSCT recipient or a stem cell or donor lymphocyte infusion donor (not recorded which). It is not recorded whose cells these are; they may come from a transplant donor.

This clonotype was seen more than once but under ten times. This chain uses TRBV9 with TRBJ2-4; perhaps D is TRBD1 or TRBD2 (5 bases each). The CDR3 extends over 17 amino acids. Trimming took off 2 bases at V and 8 bases at J, with 23 bases between the two ends. Per the germline V gene, CDR1 is SGDLS and CDR2 is YYNGEE. The CDR3 protein is CASSVGSFEGPKDIQYF. In DNA, the CDR3 is TGTGCCAGCAGCGTCGGTTCGTTTGAGGGACCTAAGGACATTCAGTACTTC.

This clonotype was found a few times. The J gene is TRBJ1-5, the V gene TRBV5-5; 10 bases map to TRBD1. This CDR3 region has 16 residues. CDR1 and CDR2 (germline): SGHKS, YYEKEE (reference sequence). The trim removed 2 bases at V and 9 bases at J, leaving 11 bases unmatched. CDR3 coding DNA: TGTGCCAGCAGCTTAGTCGGGGGACAGGGGCCTAGGCCCCAGCATTTT. Translating gives CASSLVGGQGPRPQHF.